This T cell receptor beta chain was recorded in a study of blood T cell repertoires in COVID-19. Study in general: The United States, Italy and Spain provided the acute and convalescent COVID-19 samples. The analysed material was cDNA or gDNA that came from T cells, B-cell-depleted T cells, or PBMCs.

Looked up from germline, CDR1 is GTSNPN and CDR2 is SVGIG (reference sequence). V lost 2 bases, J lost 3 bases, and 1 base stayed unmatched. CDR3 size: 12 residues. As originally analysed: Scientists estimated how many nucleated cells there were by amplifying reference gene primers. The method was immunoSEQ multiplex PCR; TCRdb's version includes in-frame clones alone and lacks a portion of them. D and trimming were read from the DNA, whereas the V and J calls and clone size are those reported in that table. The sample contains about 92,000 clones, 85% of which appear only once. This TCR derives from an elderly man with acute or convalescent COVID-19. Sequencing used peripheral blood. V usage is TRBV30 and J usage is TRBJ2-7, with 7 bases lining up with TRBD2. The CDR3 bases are TGTGCCTGGAGTTTAGCGGGCTACGAGCAGTACTTC. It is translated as CAWSLAGYEQYF.